These 28 T cell receptor beta chains originate from one sample sequenced in a study of patients and donors after allogeneic stem cell transplantation. One entry per CDR3 protein, called by TCRdb with MiXCR from the RT-PCR reads. The sample carries about 960,000 distinct CDR3 sequences, about a sixth recorded once. Input material: blood, either unsorted or a sorted T cell fraction (not recorded which). Receptor source: a human donor who was either an allogeneic HSCT recipient or a stem cell or donor lymphocyte infusion donor (not recorded which). It is not recorded whose cells these are; they may come from a transplant donor.

This clonotype was seen a handful of times. The CDR3 protein is CSARQGAGTEAFF. The CDR3 DNA sequence: TGCAGTGCCCGACAGGGGGCAGGAACTGAAGCTTTCTTT. The chain carries TRBV20-1 and TRBJ1-1; the match to TRBD1 covers 10 bases. Germline values: CDR1 DFQATT, CDR2 SNEGSKA (reference sequence). This CDR3 comprises 13 residues. The V gene end was trimmed by 6 bases and the J gene end by 5 bases; junction bases not matched to a gene: 6.

This clonotype was counted a few times. The chain couples TRBV5-1 to TRBJ1-1; possible D gene TRBD1, 5 bases. With 2 bases removed from V and 1 base from J, the gap between germline ends came to 9 bases. CDR3 length equals 14 residues. Looked up from germline, CDR1 is SGHRS and CDR2 is YFSETQ. This CDR3 is CASSLQAENTEAFF. In nucleotides, the CDR3 is TGCGCCAGCAGCTTACAGGCCGAGAACACTGAAGCTTTCTTT.

This clonotype was counted between two and nine times. This chain uses TRBV27 with TRBJ2-7; 8 bases align to TRBD1. Trimming removed 6 bases from V and 3 bases from J; junction bases left unmatched: 4. This CDR3 has 13 amino acids. Per the germline V gene, CDR1 is MNHEY and CDR2 is SMNVEV (reference sequence). For the CDR3, the DNA is TGTGCCAGCAGACTAGGACAGGGCTACGAGCAGTACTTC. Amino acids: CASRLGQGYEQYF.

The chain couples TRBV7-9 to TRBJ2-1; the D gene is possibly TRBD1 (6 bases). Germline V lookup: CDR1 SEHNR, CDR2 FQNEAQ (reference sequence). Trimming stripped 3 bases from V and 10 bases from J, with 10 bases between. The CDR3 covers 12 residues. The CDR3 loop reads CASSFSRGEQFF. CDR3 DNA: TGTGCCAGCAGCTTCAGCAGGGGAGAGCAGTTCTTC.

The V call is TRBV14, the J call TRBJ1-4; possibly TRBD1 for D (6 bases). Germline CDR1 is SGHDN and CDR2 is FVKESK. Between the trimmed V and J ends, which lost 1 base and 7 bases, there was a span of 19 bases. This CDR3 has 17 residues. CDR3 bases: TGTGCCAGCAGCCAAGTTGGGTCCCGAGAGACAGGTGAAAAACTGTTTTTT. It is translated as CASSQVGSRETGEKLFF. Looking up the rest from reference TRBV14 and TRBJ1-4 gives the full variable domain: EAGVTQFPSHSVIEKGQTVTLRCDPISGHDNLYWYRRVMGKEIKFLLHFVKESKQDESGMPNNRFLAERTGGTYSTLKVQPAELEDSGVYFCASSQVGSRETGEKLFFGSGTQLSVL.

The J gene is TRBJ1-1, the V gene TRBV7-8; 8 nucleotides agree with TRBD1. The CDR3 is 11 amino acids. Germline V gives CDR1 SGHVS, CDR2 FQNEAQ. With 6 bases clipped from V and 6 bases from J, the junction kept 0 bases outside the gene matches. The CDR3 nucleotides are TGTGCCAGCAGACAGGGGGCTGAAGCTTTCTTT. Protein product: CASRQGAEAFF.

This rearrangement joins TRBV9 to TRBJ2-7; D is unresolved. V lost 7 bases to trimming and J lost 3 bases, with 17 bases between them. The CDR3 runs 14 residues. CDR1 and CDR2 (germline): SGDLS, YYNGEE. CDR3 nucleotides: TGTGCCAGCGCAAAGATTGCTCAAAGCTACGAGCAGTACTTC. Its translation is CASAKIAQSYEQYF. Combining the CDR3 with reference TRBV9 and TRBJ2-7 gives the whole variable domain DSGVTQTPKHLITATGQRVTLRCSPRSGDLSVYWYQQSLDQGLQFLIQYYNGEERAKGNILERFSAQQFPDLHSELNLSSLELGDSALYFCASAKIAQSYEQYFGPGTRLTVT.

J is TRBJ1-2 and V is TRBV14; D ambiguous. From germline, CDR1 is SGHDN and CDR2 FVKESK. V was shortened by 4 bases and J by 2 bases, with 14 bases between the two germline ends. The CDR3 totals 15 residues. CDR3 region: CASSPGRQRNYGYTF. CDR3 nucleotides: TGTGCCAGCAGCCCCGGTAGGCAAAGGAACTATGGCTACACCTTC.

The chain uses TRBV2 and TRBJ1-1; 7 positions match TRBD1. CDR1 is SNHLY and CDR2 is FYNNEI in the germline V gene. V shed 7 bases and J 11 bases; nucleotides not matched to a gene: 7. CDR3 size: 11 residues. DNA of the CDR3: TGTGCCAGCAAGGGGACAGCTTGGGCTTTCTTT. It specifies CASKGTAWAFF.

V and J are TRBV6-6 and TRBJ2-7; D gene unclear. CDR1 and CDR2 from the germline V gene are MNHNY and SVGAGI (reference sequence). This CDR3 spans 11 amino acids. V lost 7 bases to trimming and J lost 2 bases, with 6 bases between them. CDR3 in DNA: TGTGCCAGCACCTCAACCTACGAGCAGTACTTC. Translating gives CASTSTYEQYF.

This clonotype was detected many times. J is TRBJ2-4 and V is TRBV12-3 or TRBV12-4; possibly TRBD2 for D (6 bases). The CDR3 is made up of 15 amino acids. Trimming cost V 3 bases and J 1 base, with 10 bases left between them. CDR3 amino acids: CASSLRGVAKNIQYF. The CDR3, as DNA: TGTGCCAGCAGTTTGCGGGGAGTTGCCAAAAACATTCAGTACTTC.

The CDR3: CASSHTTSVGSYEQYF. CDR3 nucleotide sequence: TGCGCCAGCAGCCATACCACTAGCGTGGGCTCCTACGAGCAGTACTTC. The genes are TRBV4-3 and TRBJ2-7, with 7 bases identical to TRBD2. From germline, CDR1 is LGHNA and CDR2 YSLEER. The CDR3 has 16 amino acids. Unmatched junction bases numbered 8, after V lost 3 bases and J lost 0 bases.

The rearrangement uses TRBV2 and TRBJ1-1; a possible D gene is TRBD1 (6 bases). The V and J ends lost 4 bases and 0 bases respectively, with 12 bases between them. The CDR3 totals 15 residues. The germline V gene encodes CDR1 SNHLY and CDR2 FYNNEI. In DNA form, the CDR3 reads TGTGCCAGCAGTGGAATACAGGGAATGAACACTGAAGCTTTCTTT. It is translated as CASSGIQGMNTEAFF.

This clonotype was recorded a few times. J is TRBJ2-4 and V is TRBV5-1, with 13 bases that match TRBD2. Germline V gene data show CDR1 as SGHRS and CDR2 as YFSETQ. V dropped 0 bases and J dropped 1; count of bases not matched to a gene: 7. CDR3 size: 19 residues. This CDR3 reads CASSLVGTSGTTAKNIQYF. For the CDR3, the DNA is TGCGCCAGCAGCTTGGTTGGGACTAGCGGGACGACTGCCAAAAACATTCAGTACTTC.

The chain has TRBV6-1 and TRBJ2-5; 9 bases map to TRBD2. The V segment lost 7 bases and the J segment 2 bases; nucleotides outside the gene matches: 11. The CDR3 runs to 16 residues. Germline V gene sequence: CDR1 MNHNS, CDR2 SASEGT. The CDR3 region is CASNLLAGGAQETQYF. The CDR3 DNA follows: TGTGCCAGCAACCTACTAGCGGGTGGGGCACAAGAGACCCAGTACTTC.

The table lists this clonotype with a few counts. The genes are TRBV6-1 and TRBJ1-4, with D uncertain. V lost 6 bases and J 1 base, leaving 12 bases between the germline ends. This CDR3 is 15 amino acids long. Per germline, CDR1 MNHNS and CDR2 SASEGT. CDR3 region: CASSPKLLTNEKLFF. In DNA form, the CDR3 reads TGTGCCAGCAGCCCAAAGCTTTTAACTAATGAAAAACTGTTTTTT.

This clonotype came up once. This chain links TRBV6-2 or TRBV6-3 with TRBJ2-1; D tentatively reads TRBD1 or TRBD2 (5 bases each). From germline, CDR1 is MNHEY and CDR2 SVGEGT. The CDR3 covers 16 residues. Trimming stripped 2 bases from V and 0 bases from J, with 11 bases between. The CDR3 spells CASSYSGGVSYNEQFF. The CDR3 nucleotides are TGTGCCAGCAGTTACAGTGGGGGTGTCTCCTACAATGAGCAGTTCTTC.

The sample holds a few counts of this clonotype. V is TRBV7-6 and J is TRBJ2-7; perhaps TRBD2 as D (7 bases). This CDR3 has 15 amino acids. CDR1 is SGHVS and CDR2 is FNYEAQ in the germline V gene. V lost 3 bases to trimming and J lost 7 bases, with 19 bases between them. CDR3 protein: CASSFGGQGEREQYF. CDR3 bases: TGTGCCAGCAGCTTCGGGGGGCAGGGAGAAAGAGAGCAGTACTTC.

The chain is built from TRBV29-1 and TRBJ2-5; 7 bases align to TRBD1. Trimming removed 4 bases from V and 2 bases from J; junction bases left unmatched: 7. The V gene's germline CDR1 is SQVTM and CDR2 ANQGSEA. This CDR3 has 14 residues. CDR3 bases: TGCAGCGTTGGTCGGGCAGGGGGACAAGAGACCCAGTACTTC. This sequence encodes CSVGRAGGQETQYF.

Only a few counts were recorded for this clonotype. The chain links TRBV12-3 or TRBV12-4 to TRBJ2-7, with 8 bases lining up with TRBD2. The CDR3 has 14 amino acids. V lost 1 base, J lost 7 bases, and 6 bases stayed unmatched. Here the CDR3 reads CASSLGTSQGEQYF. The CDR3 nucleotides are TGTGCCAGCAGTTTAGGGACTAGCCAGGGTGAGCAGTACTTC.

This rearrangement joins TRBV11-2 to TRBJ1-6, with D perhaps TRBD1 (5 bases). The CDR3 extends over 15 amino acids. V was pared by 2 bases and J by 7 bases, with 12 bases between. In germline, CDR1 is SGHAT, CDR2 FQNNGV. CDR3: CASSLIPGRNSPLHF. The CDR3 bases are TGTGCCAGCAGCTTAATCCCAGGGAGAAATTCACCCCTCCACTTT.

The CDR3 sequence: CAISIRGARTDTQYF. The CDR3 region has the DNA TGTGCCATCAGTATACGGGGGGCGCGCACAGATACGCAGTATTTT. The chain combines TRBV10-3 with TRBJ2-3, with D possibly TRBD2 on 7 matching bases. Germline CDR1 and CDR2: ENHRY and SYGVKD. The CDR3 sequence is 15 residues long. V was clipped by 5 bases and J by 1 base, with 13 bases between them.

The rearrangement uses TRBV5-1 and TRBJ2-3; D gene uncertain. Germline V CDR1 and CDR2: SGHRS, YFSETQ. V lost 0 bases and J 0 bases, leaving 8 bases between the germline ends. CDR3 size: 15 residues. The CDR3 sequence is CASSLVTTSTDTQYF. DNA for the CDR3: TGCGCCAGCAGCTTGGTGACAACAAGCACAGATACGCAGTATTTT.

This chain connects TRBV13 to TRBJ1-2, with a weak D call TRBD1 (6 bases). This CDR3 region has 13 residues. V lost 2 bases, J lost 8 bases, and 12 bases lay in between. From germline, CDR1 is PRHDT and CDR2 FYEKMQ (reference sequence). The CDR3: CASSLRPGAGYTF. The CDR3 nucleotides read TGTGCCAGCAGCTTACGACCGGGGGCCGGCTACACCTTC.

This clonotype occurred a few times. V gene TRBV9 combines with J gene TRBJ2-2; no reliable D call. This CDR3 is 14 amino acids long. Trimming removed 0 bases from V and 1 base from J, with 4 bases in between. Germline V gives CDR1 SGDLS, CDR2 YYNGEE. CDR3 nucleotide sequence: TGTGCCAGCAGCGTAGGGATGAACACCGGGGAGCTGTTTTTT. It is translated as CASSVGMNTGELFF.

This chain connects TRBV12-3 or TRBV12-4 to TRBJ1-3; D not resolved. This CDR3 is built from 18 residues. V lost 0 bases to trimming and J lost 1 base, with 16 bases between them. This CDR3 reads CASSLAFWQKLSGNTIYF. The DNA for the CDR3 is TGTGCCAGCAGTTTAGCGTTTTGGCAGAAACTTTCTGGAAACACCATATATTTT.

This clonotype has at least ten counts. The chain has TRBV12-3 or TRBV12-4 and TRBJ2-7, with a weak D call TRBD1 (5 bases). V lost 6 bases and J 3 bases, leaving 12 bases between the germline ends. The CDR3 loop spans 13 amino acids. CDR3 sequence (DNA): TGTGCCAGCAGCCTGGGGCACAACTACGAGCAGTACTTC. Amino acids: CASSLGHNYEQYF.

This clonotype was detected a few times. The chain uses TRBV5-1 and TRBJ1-2; tentative D call: TRBD1 (5 bases). The CDR3 loop spans 13 amino acids. Between the trimmed V and J ends, which lost 0 bases and 8 bases, there was a span of 11 bases. The germline V gene encodes CDR1 SGHRS and CDR2 YFSETQ. CDR3 in DNA: TGCGCCAGCAGCTTGGACCCAGGGAACGGCTACACCTTC. Translated, it gives CASSLDPGNGYTF. The complete variable domain, with remaining parts taken from reference TRBV5-1 and TRBJ1-2, reads KAGVTQTPRYLIKTRGQQVTLSCSPISGHRSVSWYQQTPGQGLQFLFEYFSETQRNKGNFPGRFSGRQFSNSRSEMNVSTLELGDSALYLCASSLDPGNGYTFGSGTRLTVV.